This passage covers 9 T cell receptor beta chains from one sample sequenced in a study of T cell responses to AZD1222 COVID-19 vaccine. Sequencing used immunoSEQ multiplex PCR; TCRdb keeps in-frame clones, though not all of them. The sample holds around 91,000 clones, about 88% seen once. Source: peripheral blood, taken on day 0 of AZD1222 vaccination. Receptor source: an adult in good health.

The gene calls are TRBV5-1 and TRBJ2-1, with 8 bases matching TRBD2. Trimming removed 2 bases from V and 7 bases from J; junction bases left unmatched: 8. The CDR3 has 15 residues. CDR1 and CDR2 (germline): SGHRS, YFSETQ. The DNA for the CDR3 is TGCGCCAGCAGCTTCTGGGGGACTAGGGGAAATGAGCAGTTCTTC. Its translation is CASSFWGTRGNEQFF.

This chain joins TRBV7-9 and TRBJ2-2; 7 bases align to TRBD1. From germline, CDR1 is SEHNR and CDR2 FQNEAQ (reference sequence). CDR3 length: 15 residues. The ends lost 6 bases at V and 1 base at J; junction bases unmatched: 5. The DNA for the CDR3 is TGTGCCAGCAGAACAGGACAGGAGAACACCGGGGAGCTGTTTTTT. This encodes CASRTGQENTGELFF.

This sequence joins TRBV7-3 and TRBJ1-1; D ambiguous. Germline V gene data show CDR1 as SGHTA and CDR2 as FQGTGA. The CDR3 consists of 13 residues. V dropped 1 base and J dropped 4 bases, with 7 bases sitting between them. CDR3 DNA: TGTGCCAGCAGCTTAAACCGTGGCACTGAAGCTTTCTTT. Protein: CASSLNRGTEAFF.

The V call is TRBV7-2, the J call TRBJ1-4; 7 positions match TRBD1. The CDR3 spans 13 residues. J lost 3 bases, V lost 6 bases, and 1 base had no gene match. CDR1 is SGHTA and CDR2 is FQGNSA in the germline V gene. The chain's CDR3 is CASRDRANEKLFF. Here the CDR3 DNA reads TGTGCCAGCAGAGACAGGGCTAATGAAAAACTGTTTTTT.

This clone occurred once. This chain links TRBV27 with TRBJ2-1, with D perhaps matching TRBD2 (6 bases). This CDR3 comprises 16 residues. Between the trimmed V and J ends, which lost 3 bases and 5 bases, there was a span of 17 bases. Germline loops: CDR1 MNHEY, CDR2 SMNVEV (reference sequence). In nucleotides, the CDR3 is TGTGCCAGCAGTTTTCTTTCGGGAGCCCTTGACAATGAGCAGTTCTTC. Protein product: CASSFLSGALDNEQFF.

This clone has a single count. V is TRBV5-1 and J is TRBJ2-5; 14 bases align to TRBD2. Per the germline V gene, CDR1 is SGHRS and CDR2 is YFSETQ. Trimming removed 4 bases from V and 4 bases from J; junction bases left unmatched: 6. The CDR3 has 16 amino acids. In DNA, the CDR3 is TGCGCCAGCAGCCGGGGACTAGCGGGAGTGGGAGAGACCCAGTACTTC. It specifies CASSRGLAGVGETQYF. Complete variable domain (other parts from reference TRBV5-1 and TRBJ2-5): KAGVTQTPRYLIKTRGQQVTLSCSPISGHRSVSWYQQTPGQGLQFLFEYFSETQRNKGNFPGRFSGRQFSNSRSEMNVSTLELGDSALYLCASSRGLAGVGETQYFGPGTRLLVL.

This sequence joins TRBV29-1 and TRBJ1-2; TRBD1 agrees at 9 bases. CDR3 length: 13 amino acids. Germline loops: CDR1 SQVTM, CDR2 ANQGSEA. The V segment lost 3 bases and the J segment 5 bases; nucleotides outside the gene matches: 4. CDR3 amino acids: CSVEGQGLYGYTF. CDR3 sequence (DNA): TGCAGCGTTGAGGGACAGGGACTTTATGGCTACACCTTC.

The genes are TRBV11-2 and TRBJ1-2, with a weak D call TRBD1 (6 bases). The germline V gene has CDR1 SGHAT and CDR2 FQNNGV. The V end lost 2 bases, the J end lost 0 bases, and 13 bases lay between the germline ends. CDR3 length: 16 amino acids. The DNA of the CDR3 is TGTGCCAGCAGCTTAAGACAGGAGAGGCCTAACTATGGCTACACCTTC. It yields the protein CASSLRQERPNYGYTF. The variable domain in full, with the rest retrieved from reference TRBV11-2 and TRBJ1-2, is EAGVAQSPRYKIIEKRQSVAFWCNPISGHATLYWYQQILGQGPKLLIQFQNNGVVDDSQLPKDRFSAERLKGVDSTLKIQPAKLEDSAVYLCASSLRQERPNYGYTFGSGTRLTVV.

V is TRBV3-1 (or the pseudogene TRBV3-2) and J is TRBJ2-4, with D perhaps assigned TRBD1 or TRBD2 (6 bases each). Germline assignment: CDR1 LGHDT and CDR2 YNNKEL (reference sequence). The CDR3 loop spans 12 amino acids. Trimming cost V 4 bases and J 9 bases, with 10 bases left between them. As DNA, the CDR3 is TGTGCCAGCAGCCCACAGGGAGGCATTCAGTACTTC. Protein sequence: CASSPQGGIQYF.